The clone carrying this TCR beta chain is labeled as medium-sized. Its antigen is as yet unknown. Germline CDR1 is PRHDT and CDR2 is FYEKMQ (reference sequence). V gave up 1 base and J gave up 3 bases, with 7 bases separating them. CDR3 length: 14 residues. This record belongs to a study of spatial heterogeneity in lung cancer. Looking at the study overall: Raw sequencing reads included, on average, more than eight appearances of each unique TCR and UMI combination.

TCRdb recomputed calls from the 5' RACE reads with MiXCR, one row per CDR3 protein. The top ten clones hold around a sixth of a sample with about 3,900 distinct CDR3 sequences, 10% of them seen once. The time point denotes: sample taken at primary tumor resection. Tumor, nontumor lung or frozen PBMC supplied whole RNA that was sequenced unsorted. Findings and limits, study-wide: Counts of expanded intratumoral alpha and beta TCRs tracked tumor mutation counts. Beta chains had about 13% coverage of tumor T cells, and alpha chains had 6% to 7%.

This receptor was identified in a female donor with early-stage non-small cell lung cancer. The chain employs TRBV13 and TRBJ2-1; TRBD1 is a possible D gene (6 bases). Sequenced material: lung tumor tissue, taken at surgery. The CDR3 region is CASSLEGVYNEQFF. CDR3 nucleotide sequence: TGTGCCAGCAGCTTAGAGGGGGTCTACAATGAGCAGTTCTTC.